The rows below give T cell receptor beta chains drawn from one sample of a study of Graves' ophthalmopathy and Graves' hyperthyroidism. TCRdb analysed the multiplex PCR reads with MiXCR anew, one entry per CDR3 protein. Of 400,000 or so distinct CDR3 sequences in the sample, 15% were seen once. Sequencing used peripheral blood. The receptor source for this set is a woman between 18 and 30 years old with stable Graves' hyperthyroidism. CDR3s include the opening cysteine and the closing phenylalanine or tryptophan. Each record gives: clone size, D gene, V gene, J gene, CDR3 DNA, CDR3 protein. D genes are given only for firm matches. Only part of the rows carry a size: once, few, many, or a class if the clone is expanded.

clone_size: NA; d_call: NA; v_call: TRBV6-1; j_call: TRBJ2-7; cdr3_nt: TGTGCCAGCAGTGAAGTGGCAGGGGCCTTTACCTACGAGCAGTACTTC; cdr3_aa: CASSEVAGAFTYEQYF
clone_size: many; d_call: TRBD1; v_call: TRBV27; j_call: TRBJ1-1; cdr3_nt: TGTGCCAGCAGTTCGTATCGGGGGACAGGGGGTGGGAACACTGAAGCTTTCTTT; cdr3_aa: CASSSYRGTGGGNTEAFF
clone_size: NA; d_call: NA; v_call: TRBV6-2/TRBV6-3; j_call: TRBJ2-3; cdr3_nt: TGTGCCAGCAGTTACCTTGAAGGGGCAGATACGCAGTATTTT; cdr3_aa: CASSYLEGADTQYF
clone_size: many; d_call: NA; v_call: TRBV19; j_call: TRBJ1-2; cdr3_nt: TGTGCCAGTAGTATTAGAGCTTACGGACAGCCACCGTATGGCTACACCTTC; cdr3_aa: CASSIRAYGQPPYGYTF
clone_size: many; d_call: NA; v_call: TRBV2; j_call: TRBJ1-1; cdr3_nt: TGTGCCAGCAGGAGAGACCCCCGGACTGAAGCTTTCTTT; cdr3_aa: CASRRDPRTEAFF
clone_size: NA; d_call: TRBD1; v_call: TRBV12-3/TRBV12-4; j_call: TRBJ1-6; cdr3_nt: TGTGCCAGCAGCCAGGACAGGGGAGTCTCACCCCTCCACTTT; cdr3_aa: CASSQDRGVSPLHF
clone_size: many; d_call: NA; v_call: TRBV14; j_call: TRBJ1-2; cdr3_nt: TGTGCCAGCAGCCCGACCGGACGGGGCTACTATGGCTACACCTTC; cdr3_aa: CASSPTGRGYYGYTF
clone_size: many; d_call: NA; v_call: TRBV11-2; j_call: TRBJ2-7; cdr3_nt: TGTGCCAGCAGCTTACCCAGGGTCGAAAAGGGAGGCTACGAGCAGTACTTC; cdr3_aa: CASSLPRVEKGGYEQYF
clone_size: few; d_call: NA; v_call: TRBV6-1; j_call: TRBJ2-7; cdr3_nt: TGTGCCAGCTCTAGGACAGCGGAATACGAGCAGTACTTC; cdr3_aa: CASSRTAEYEQYF
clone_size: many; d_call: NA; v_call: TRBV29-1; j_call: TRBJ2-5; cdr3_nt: TGCAGCGTGAGGGACGTTGCGGAGACCCAGTACTTC; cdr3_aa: CSVRDVAETQYF
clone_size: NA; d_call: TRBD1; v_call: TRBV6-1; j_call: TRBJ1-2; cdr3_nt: TGTGCCAGCAGGGACCCGGGACAGGGAGTCGATGGCTACACCTTC; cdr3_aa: CASRDPGQGVDGYTF
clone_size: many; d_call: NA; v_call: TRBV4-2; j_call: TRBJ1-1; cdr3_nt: TGTGCCAGCAGTAGGGGGGCGACTGAAGCTTTCTTT; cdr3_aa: CASSRGATEAFF
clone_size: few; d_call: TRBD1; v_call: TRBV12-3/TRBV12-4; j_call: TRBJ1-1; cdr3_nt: TGTGCCAGCAGCAAGGGGACAGGGCGTGGGAACACTGAAGCTTTCTTT; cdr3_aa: CASSKGTGRGNTEAFF
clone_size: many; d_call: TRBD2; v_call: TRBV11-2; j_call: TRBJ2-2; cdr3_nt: TGTGCCAGCAGCCTTCGGACTAGCGGGGACACCGGGGAGCTGTTTTTT; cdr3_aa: CASSLRTSGDTGELFF
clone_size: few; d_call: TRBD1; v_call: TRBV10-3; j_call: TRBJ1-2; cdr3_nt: TGTGCCATCAGTGAGTCTCGGGACAGGGTCTATGGCTACACCTTC; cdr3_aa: CAISESRDRVYGYTF
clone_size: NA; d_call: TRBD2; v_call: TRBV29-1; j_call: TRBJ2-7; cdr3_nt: TGCAGCGTTGGGCGGGGGGTCTACGAGCAGTACTTC; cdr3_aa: CSVGRGVYEQYF
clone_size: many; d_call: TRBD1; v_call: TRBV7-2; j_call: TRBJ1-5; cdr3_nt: TGTGCCAGCAGCTTAAGGACAGGGGGACATCAGCCCCAGCATTTT; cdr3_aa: CASSLRTGGHQPQHF
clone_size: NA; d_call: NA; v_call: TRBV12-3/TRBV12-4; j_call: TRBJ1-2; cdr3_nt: TGTGCCAGCAGTTTAGACGAGACTCCGGGATTGTACACCTTC; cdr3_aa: CASSLDETPGLYTF
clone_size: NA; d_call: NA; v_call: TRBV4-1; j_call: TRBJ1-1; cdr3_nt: TGCGCCAGCAGCCAGCCCCCCGCTGAAGCTTTCTTT; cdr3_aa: CASSQPPAEAFF
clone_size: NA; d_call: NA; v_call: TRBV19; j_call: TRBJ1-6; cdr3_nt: TGTGCCAGTAGTATATTGAGAGCCTCAGGGGATTCACCCCTCCACTTT; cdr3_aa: CASSILRASGDSPLHF
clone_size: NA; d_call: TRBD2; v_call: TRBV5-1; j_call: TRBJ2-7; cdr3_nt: TGCGCCAGCAGCTTGCAGGGGACTAGCGGAGCCTACGAGCAGTACTTC; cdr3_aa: CASSLQGTSGAYEQYF
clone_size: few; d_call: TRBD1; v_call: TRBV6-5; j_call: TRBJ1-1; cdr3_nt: TGTGCCAGCAGTTACGCGGGACAGGGCACTGAAGCTTTCTTT; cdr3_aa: CASSYAGQGTEAFF
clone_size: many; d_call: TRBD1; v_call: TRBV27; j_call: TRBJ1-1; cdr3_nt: TGTGCCAGCAGAACTTTTTACAGGGGGCGGAACACTGAAGCTTTCTTT; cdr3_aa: CASRTFYRGRNTEAFF
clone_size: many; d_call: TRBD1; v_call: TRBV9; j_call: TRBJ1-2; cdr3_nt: TGTGCCAGCAGCGAGGGACAGGGGACCTATGGCTACACCTTC; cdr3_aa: CASSEGQGTYGYTF
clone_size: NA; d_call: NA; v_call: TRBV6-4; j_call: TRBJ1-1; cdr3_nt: TGTGCCAGCAGTCCTTTTGTAGGGTTAATCCCCACTTTAGGGAGAGACACTGAAGCTTTCTTT; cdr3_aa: CASSPFVGLIPTLGRDTEAFF
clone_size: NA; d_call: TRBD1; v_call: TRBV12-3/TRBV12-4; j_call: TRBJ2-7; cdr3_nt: TGTGCCAGCAGTTTGACGGGACAGCTCTCCTACGAGCAGTACTTC; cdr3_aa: CASSLTGQLSYEQYF
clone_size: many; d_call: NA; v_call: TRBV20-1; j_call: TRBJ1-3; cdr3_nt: TGCAGTGCTAGAGGTTCAGGAAACACCATATATTTT; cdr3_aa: CSARGSGNTIYF
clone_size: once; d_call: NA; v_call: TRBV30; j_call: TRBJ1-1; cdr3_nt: TGTGCCTGGAGTGGCGACAGTGAAGCTTTCTTT; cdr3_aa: CAWSGDSEAFF
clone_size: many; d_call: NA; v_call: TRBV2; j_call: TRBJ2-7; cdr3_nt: TGTGCCAGCAGTGAAGCGCAGGTGGGGCAGTACTTC; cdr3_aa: CASSEAQVGQYF
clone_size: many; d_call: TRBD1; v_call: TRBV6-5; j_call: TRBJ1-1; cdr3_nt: TGTGCCAGCAGTCCCTCGACAGGGCCGAACACTGAAGCTTTCTTT; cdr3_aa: CASSPSTGPNTEAFF
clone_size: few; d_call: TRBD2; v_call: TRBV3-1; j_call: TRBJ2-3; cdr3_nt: TGTGCCAGCAGCCAAGCGGGAGCGGGGGATACGCAGTATTTT; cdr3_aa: CASSQAGAGDTQYF
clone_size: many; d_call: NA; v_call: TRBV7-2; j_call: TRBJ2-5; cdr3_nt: TGTGCCAGCAGCTTGGGAGCGGGACACATGTCTGAGACCCAGTACTTC; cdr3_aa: CASSLGAGHMSETQYF
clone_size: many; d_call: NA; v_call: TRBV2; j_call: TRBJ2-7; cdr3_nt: TGTGCCAGCAGTGAAGCCATAGGGTACGAGCAGTACTTC; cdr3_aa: CASSEAIGYEQYF
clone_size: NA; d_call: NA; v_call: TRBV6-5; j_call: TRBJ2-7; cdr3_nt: TGTGCCAGCAGTTCCCAGGGGAAGACCTACGAGCAGTACTTC; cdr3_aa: CASSSQGKTYEQYF
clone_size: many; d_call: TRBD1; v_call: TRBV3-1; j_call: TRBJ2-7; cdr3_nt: TGTGCCAGCAGCCAGCGACAGGGCCTCTACGAGCAGTACTTC; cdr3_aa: CASSQRQGLYEQYF
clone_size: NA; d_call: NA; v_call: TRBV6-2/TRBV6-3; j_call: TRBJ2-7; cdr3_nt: TGTGCCAGCAGCCAGACAGGAGAATATCTATACGAGCAGTACTTC; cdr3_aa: CASSQTGEYLYEQYF
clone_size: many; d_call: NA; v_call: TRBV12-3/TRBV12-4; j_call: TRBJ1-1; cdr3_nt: TGTGCCAGCAGTTTTAGGTGGGCAAACACTGAAGCTTTCTTT; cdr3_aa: CASSFRWANTEAFF
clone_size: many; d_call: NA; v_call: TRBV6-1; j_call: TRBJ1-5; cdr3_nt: TGTGCCAGCAGTGCCCTGAAGGGGCTTAACAATCAGCCCCAGCATTTT; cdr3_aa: CASSALKGLNNQPQHF
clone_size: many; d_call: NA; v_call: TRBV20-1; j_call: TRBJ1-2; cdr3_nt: TGCAGTGCTCAACGTCGGGGGGGCATTTACACCTTC; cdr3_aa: CSAQRRGGIYTF
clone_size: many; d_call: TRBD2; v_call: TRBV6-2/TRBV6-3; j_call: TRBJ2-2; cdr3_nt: TGTGCCAGCAGTTACTCGGACGGGGGGGCCCGAAGCACCGGGGAGCTGTTTTTT; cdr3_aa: CASSYSDGGARSTGELFF
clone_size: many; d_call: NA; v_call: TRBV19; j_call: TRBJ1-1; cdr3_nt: TGTGCCAGTAGTACAACCTCTCGGGACAACACTGAAGCTTTCTTT; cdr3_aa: CASSTTSRDNTEAFF
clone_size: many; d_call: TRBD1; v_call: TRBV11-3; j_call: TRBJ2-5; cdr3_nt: TGTGCCAGCAGCGAGGGACAGGGGGCTGTGGGGACCCAGTACTTC; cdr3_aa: CASSEGQGAVGTQYF
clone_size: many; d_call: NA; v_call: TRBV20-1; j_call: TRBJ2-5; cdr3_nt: TGCAGTGCTAGAGCCCCAGCCCAAGAGACCCAGTACTTC; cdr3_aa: CSARAPAQETQYF
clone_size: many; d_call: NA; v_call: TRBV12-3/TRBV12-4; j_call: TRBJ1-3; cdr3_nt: TGTGCCAGCAGTTTACCCGGGGGCAGGGTCGGAAACACCATATATTTT; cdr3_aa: CASSLPGGRVGNTIYF
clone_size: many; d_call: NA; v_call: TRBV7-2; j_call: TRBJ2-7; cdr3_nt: TGTGCCAGCAGCGAACCCCGGACAAGGTGGTACTTC; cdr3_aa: CASSEPRTRWYF
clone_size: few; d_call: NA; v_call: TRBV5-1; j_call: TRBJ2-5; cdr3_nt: TGCGCCAGCAGCTTGGAAGGGTCTACCCAAGAGACCCAGTACTTC; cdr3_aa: CASSLEGSTQETQYF
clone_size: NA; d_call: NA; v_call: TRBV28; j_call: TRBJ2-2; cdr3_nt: TGTGCCAGCAGTTTAACCGCCGGGACCGGGGAGCTGTTTTTT; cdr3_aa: CASSLTAGTGELFF
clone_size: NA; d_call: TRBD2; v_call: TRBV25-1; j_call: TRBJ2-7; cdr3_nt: TGTGCCAGCAGCCATTCTCCGCTAGCGGGGGACATCTACGAGCAGTACTTC; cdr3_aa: CASSHSPLAGDIYEQYF
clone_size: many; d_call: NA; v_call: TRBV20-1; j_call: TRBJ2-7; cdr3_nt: TGCAGTGCTAGAGATATACTTGGGGTCACCTACGAGCAGTACTTC; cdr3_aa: CSARDILGVTYEQYF
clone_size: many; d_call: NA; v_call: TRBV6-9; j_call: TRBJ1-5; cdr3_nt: TGTTCCGAGCAGGGGCGCACGTTTCTATACGGACCTCCGACCCAGCATTTT; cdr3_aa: CSEQGRTFLYGPPTQHF
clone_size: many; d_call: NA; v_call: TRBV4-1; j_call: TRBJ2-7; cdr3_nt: TGCGCCAGCAGCCAAGAACGACAGGACTACGAGCAGTACTTC; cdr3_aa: CASSQERQDYEQYF
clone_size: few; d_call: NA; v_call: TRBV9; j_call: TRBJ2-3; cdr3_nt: TGTGCCAGCAGCGTAGCGGCAGATACGCAGTATTTT; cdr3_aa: CASSVAADTQYF
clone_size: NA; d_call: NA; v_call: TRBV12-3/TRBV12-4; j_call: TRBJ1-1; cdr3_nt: TGTGCCAGCAGTCCCTCAATTTCCAACACTGAAGCTTTCTTT; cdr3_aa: CASSPSISNTEAFF
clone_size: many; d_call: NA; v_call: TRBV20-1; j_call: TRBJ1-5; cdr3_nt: TGCAGTGCCCGTCCAGCGGGGGTCAATCAGCCCCAGCATTTT; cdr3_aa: CSARPAGVNQPQHF
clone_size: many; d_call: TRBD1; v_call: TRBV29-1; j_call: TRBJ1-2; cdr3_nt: TGCAGCGTTGACTCGAGCAGGGGGGGTGGCTACACCTTC; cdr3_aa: CSVDSSRGGGYTF
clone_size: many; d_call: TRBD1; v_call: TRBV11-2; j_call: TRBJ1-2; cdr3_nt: TGTGCCAGCAGCTTGGATAGTGAGGCGGCAGGGGGTGGCTACACCTTC; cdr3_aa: CASSLDSEAAGGGYTF
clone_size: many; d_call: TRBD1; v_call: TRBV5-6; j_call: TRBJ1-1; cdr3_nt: TGTGCCAGCAGCTTGCGGGACAGGGGATTCACTGAAGCTTTCTTT; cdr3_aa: CASSLRDRGFTEAFF